A selection of T cell receptor beta chains follows, all from one sample in a study of T cell repertoires in cytomegalovirus infection. These receptors have no known antigen. TCRdb processed the reads anew with MiXCR; each CDR3 protein has one entry. The sample consists of some 350,000 distinct CDR3 sequences, almost 30% of them appearing once. Sequencing was performed on cultured PBMCs, taken from culture after CMV antigen stimulation. The receptors were sampled from a human donor in good health (CMV status not recorded). Some clones in this sample may be carry-over from other donors' samples. CDR3s include the opening cysteine and the closing phenylalanine or tryptophan. D genes are given only for firm matches. Only part of the rows carry a size: once, few, many, or a class if the clone is expanded.

size: few; D: TRBD2; J: TRBJ2-1; V: TRBV4-1; DNA: TGCGCCAGCAGCCAAGGGGGACTAGAATCCACTTACAATGAGCAGTTCTTC; CDR3: CASSQGGLESTYNEQFF
size: few; D: -; J: TRBJ1-6; V: TRBV7-8; DNA: TGTGCCAGCAGCTCTCAACAGGGATCACCCCTCCACTTT; CDR3: CASSSQQGSPLHF
size: few; D: TRBD1; J: TRBJ1-1; V: TRBV19; DNA: TGTGCCAGTAGTATAGAAGGCAGGGGGAGGACTGAAGCTTTCTTT; CDR3: CASSIEGRGRTEAFF
size: few; D: -; J: TRBJ1-2; V: TRBV9; DNA: TGTGCCAGCAGCGTTGCCCCCCTGGCGGCGGGCTACACCTTC; CDR3: CASSVAPLAAGYTF
size: -; D: -; J: TRBJ1-1; V: TRBV27; DNA: TGTGCCAGCAGTAAAGGGACGCCGAACACTGAAGCTTTCTTT; CDR3: CASSKGTPNTEAFF
size: few; D: TRBD2; J: TRBJ2-1; V: TRBV7-3; DNA: TGTGCCAGCAGCTCCCTGACTAGCTCTCGGGAGCAGTTCTTC; CDR3: CASSSLTSSREQFF
size: -; D: -; J: TRBJ2-5; V: TRBV28; DNA: TGTGCCAGCATCCGCTGGGGGGGCAGGGCGCGCCAAGAGACCCAGTACTTC; CDR3: CASIRWGGRARQETQYF
size: many; D: TRBD2; J: TRBJ2-1; V: TRBV20-1; DNA: TGCAGTGCTCCCCTCGGAGCGGGAGTAATTAATGAGCAGTTCTTC; CDR3: CSAPLGAGVINEQFF
size: few; D: -; J: TRBJ2-5; V: TRBV7-2; DNA: TGTGCCAGCAGCCCTAGGTCTCTAGCTGTATACCAAGAGACCCAGTACTTC; CDR3: CASSPRSLAVYQETQYF
size: -; D: -; J: TRBJ2-2; V: TRBV19; DNA: TGTGCCAGTAGTATAGGAGGGAGGAACACCGGGGAGCTGTTTTTT; CDR3: CASSIGGRNTGELFF
size: -; D: -; J: TRBJ2-3; V: TRBV7-8; DNA: TGTGCCAGCAGCTTAATGGGGGGGGCGAGCGCAGATACGCAGTATTTT; CDR3: CASSLMGGASADTQYF
size: -; D: TRBD2; J: TRBJ2-3; V: TRBV7-3; DNA: TGTGCCAGCAGCCTCGGGACTAGCGGGGGCCTGGGCACAGATACGCAGTATTTT; CDR3: CASSLGTSGGLGTDTQYF
size: few; D: TRBD2; J: TRBJ2-3; V: TRBV28; DNA: TGTGCCAGCACCACCCCTAGCGGATCCACAGATACGCAGTATTTT; CDR3: CASTTPSGSTDTQYF
size: -; D: -; J: TRBJ1-5; V: TRBV20-1; DNA: TGCAGTGCTACCCGACAGGTGCTTAATCAGCCCCAGCATTTT; CDR3: CSATRQVLNQPQHF
size: -; D: -; J: TRBJ1-4; V: TRBV27; DNA: TGTGCCAGCAGTTTTTACCGGAATGAAAAACTGTTTTTT; CDR3: CASSFYRNEKLFF
size: -; D: -; J: TRBJ1-1; V: TRBV7-3; DNA: TGTGCCAGCAGCTGGGGGGGTGGGAACACTGAAGCTTTCTTT; CDR3: CASSWGGGNTEAFF
size: -; D: TRBD2; J: TRBJ2-1; V: TRBV7-8; DNA: TGTGCCAGCAGTGTTCAGGGTGCGGGAGCCTACAATGAGCAGTTCTTC; CDR3: CASSVQGAGAYNEQFF
size: many; D: TRBD1; J: TRBJ2-1; V: TRBV7-2; DNA: TGTGCCAGCAGCCCCTCGGGACAGACCTACAATGAGCAGTTCTTC; CDR3: CASSPSGQTYNEQFF
size: -; D: TRBD1; J: TRBJ2-5; V: TRBV7-9; DNA: TGTGCCAGCAGCCGTGGGACAGGGGGAAAAGAGACCCAGTACTTC; CDR3: CASSRGTGGKETQYF
size: few; D: TRBD1; J: TRBJ2-6; V: TRBV2; DNA: TGTGCCAGTTCGGGACAGGCGCACGTCCTGACTTTC; CDR3: CASSGQAHVLTF
size: many; D: -; J: TRBJ2-7; V: TRBV20-1; DNA: TGCAGTGCTAAACCGACAGACTACGAGCAGTACTTC; CDR3: CSAKPTDYEQYF
size: once; D: -; J: TRBJ2-1; V: TRBV9; DNA: TGTGCCAGCAGCGTAGGTCTCCCCGGGAACCCCTACAATGAGCAGTTCTTC; CDR3: CASSVGLPGNPYNEQFF
size: -; D: -; J: TRBJ2-5; V: TRBV25-1; DNA: TGTGCCAACCCCGTTGGAGGGAGCGAGACCCAGTACTTC; CDR3: CANPVGGSETQYF
size: -; D: TRBD2; J: TRBJ2-1; V: TRBV5-4; DNA: TGTGCCAGCAGCTTGGGTCGCGGGGGGGACTACAATGAGCAGTTCTTC; CDR3: CASSLGRGGDYNEQFF
size: once; D: -; J: TRBJ1-1; V: TRBV7-9; DNA: TGTGCCAGCAGCTTAAATGAATGGGGGCTCAAGAACACTGAAGCTTTCTTT; CDR3: CASSLNEWGLKNTEAFF
size: few; D: -; J: TRBJ2-2; V: TRBV7-2; DNA: TGTGCCAGCAGCCCCTCGAGGGGCGGGGAGCTGTTTTTT; CDR3: CASSPSRGGELFF
size: -; D: -; J: TRBJ1-6; V: TRBV27; DNA: TGTGCCAGCAGTTTATCCGCTACAACTACTCTCCACTTT; CDR3: CASSLSATTTLHF
size: -; D: TRBD2; J: TRBJ2-7; V: TRBV7-2; DNA: TGTGCCAGCAGCTTTCTAAGAGCGGGAGGGCACCACGAGCAGTACTTC; CDR3: CASSFLRAGGHHEQYF